The sequence of this T cell receptor (beta chain) was determined in a study of CD8 T cells in Susac syndrome. This clonotype was seen once. Its antigen is currently unknown. An input of roughly 0.5 to 1 ug of RNA was subjected to reverse transcription using random hexamers. TCRdb independently ran MiXCR on the immunoSEQ multiplex PCR reads; one entry per CDR3 protein. The sample gives tens of thousands of distinct CDR3 sequences, 95% to 97% of which show up once; 0.55% to 0.8% is in the top ten. Findings and limits, study-wide: Susac-specific public clones were found in both the total CD8+ and the CD8+ TEMRA repertoires, with about 17 in the former and roughly five in the latter.

Germline values: CDR1 DFQATT, CDR2 SNEGSKA (reference sequence). The trim removed 6 bases at V and 0 bases at J, leaving 12 bases unmatched. This CDR3 comprises 16 residues. The receptor was derived from a human donor with Susac syndrome. The sequenced sample was CD8+ T cells from PBMCs. The chain couples TRBV20-1 to TRBJ2-3; 7 nucleotides match TRBD1. CDR3 DNA: TGCAGTGCAAAGATGGGACAGACAACTAGCACAGATACGCAGTATTTT. Amino acids: CSAKMGQTTSTDTQYF.